These 17 T cell receptor beta chains were all obtained from the same sample, sequenced in a study of blood T cell repertoires in COVID-19. Generated by immunoSEQ multiplex PCR, the TCRdb table keeps only in-frame clones and is missing some. The data show 55,000 to 80,000 clones, roughly 82% seen once. Sequenced: peripheral blood. The origin of the receptors is a man older than 75 with active COVID-19.

The chain links TRBV11-2 to TRBJ2-1; 7 bases are shared with TRBD2. The germline V gene has CDR1 SGHAT and CDR2 FQNNGV. The CDR3 contains 17 residues. V was clipped by 5 bases and J by 9 bases; unmatched bases: 19. This CDR3 reads CASSPRSLAALPGEQFF. CDR3 nucleotides: TGTGCCAGCAGCCCAAGATCCCTAGCGGCCCTTCCGGGTGAGCAGTTCTTC.

This clone was seen only a few times. This rearrangement joins TRBV5-4 to TRBJ1-6; 10 nucleotides line up with TRBD1. V dropped 5 bases and J dropped 9; count of bases not matched to a gene: 5. CDR1 and CDR2 (germline): SGHNT, YYREEE (reference sequence). CDR3 length: 14 residues. The CDR3 protein is CASSRDRGGSPLHF. The DNA for the CDR3 is TGTGCCAGCAGTCGGGACAGGGGCGGTTCACCCCTCCACTTT. The whole variable domain, filled in from reference TRBV5-4 and TRBJ1-6, reads ETGVTQSPTHLIKTRGQQVTLRCSSQSGHNTVSWYQQALGQGPQFIFQYYREEENGRGNFPPRFSGLQFPNYSSELNVNALELDDSALYLCASSRDRGGSPLHFGNGTRLTVT.

The gene calls are TRBV28 and TRBJ2-7; 7 positions match TRBD1. Germline V gives CDR1 MDHEN, CDR2 SYDVKM. This CDR3 is 13 amino acids long. The J segment lost 9 bases and the V segment lost 10 bases, leaving 15 bases of the junction unmatched. CDR3 nucleotide sequence: TGTGCCACCACAGGGGATCCCCTACGAGGGCAGTACTTC. Residues: CATTGDPLRGQYF.

J is TRBJ2-5 and V is TRBV5-6; 7 bases line up with TRBD1. Germline CDR1 reads SGHDT; CDR2 reads YYEEEE. With 0 bases clipped from V and 5 bases from J, the junction kept 4 bases outside the gene matches. The CDR3 has 14 residues. In DNA form, the CDR3 reads TGTGCCAGCAGCTTGGGAGAGGGGGCCGAGACCCAGTACTTC. Amino acid sequence: CASSLGEGAETQYF.

The chain combines TRBV28 with TRBJ1-1; tentative D call: TRBD1 (5 bases). Trimming pared 2 bases from V and 4 bases from J, leaving 17 bases between. The germline CDR1 and CDR2 sequences are MDHEN and SYDVKM. The CDR3 contains 16 residues. CDR3 sequence: CASSLLSGWVSTEAFF. DNA for the CDR3: TGTGCCAGCAGTTTACTTTCAGGGTGGGTGAGCACTGAAGCTTTCTTT.

The chain is built from TRBV24-1 and TRBJ2-5; 8 nucleotides match TRBD2. Trimming removed 7 bases from V and 2 bases from J; junction bases left unmatched: 5. CDR3 length: 14 amino acids. The V gene's germline CDR1 is KGHDR and CDR2 SFDVKD. Here the CDR3 DNA reads TGTGCCACCAGCAGCGGGGGAGTTCAAGAGACCCAGTACTTC. Amino acids: CATSSGGVQETQYF.

The genes are TRBV25-1 and TRBJ1-2; tentatively, D is TRBD1 (5 bases). Germline V CDR1 and CDR2: MGHDK, SYGVNS. V lost 3 bases and J lost 5, with 13 bases in between. The CDR3 covers 14 residues. The CDR3, as DNA: TGTGCCAGCAGTGATCTTGGGGCTGCATATGGCTACACCTTC. Amino acids: CASSDLGAAYGYTF.

This rearrangement joins TRBV25-1 to TRBJ2-1; no definite D call. Per germline, CDR1 MGHDK and CDR2 SYGVNS. There are 11 residues in the CDR3. V was clipped by 6 bases and J by 6 bases, with 6 bases between them. CDR3 protein: CASSPGNEQFF. CDR3 in DNA: TGTGCCAGCAGCCCGGGCAATGAGCAGTTCTTC.

This clone showed up just once. The chain recombines TRBV9 with TRBJ2-6, with D hard to call. In germline, CDR1 is SGDLS, CDR2 YYNGEE. The V end lost 3 bases, the J end lost 1 base, and 8 bases lay between the germline ends. The CDR3 has 15 residues. The CDR3 DNA reads as TGTGCCAGCAGCGCCACGGGTTCTGGGGCCAACGTCCTGACTTTC. It translates to CASSATGSGANVLTF.

The chain has TRBV6-1 and TRBJ1-5, with unresolved D. Germline V gene lookup returns CDR1 MNHNS and CDR2 SASEGT. V lost 2 bases and J 1 base, leaving 18 bases between the germline ends. The CDR3 is made up of 18 amino acids. The CDR3: CASSEPTGPGLSNQPQHF. The CDR3 DNA reads TGTGCCAGCAGTGAACCGACCGGTCCGGGTTTGAGCAATCAGCCCCAGCATTTT.

This chain connects TRBV9 to TRBJ2-3, with 11 bases fitting TRBD2. J lost 5 bases, V lost 0 bases, and 5 bases had no gene match. Germline lookup yields CDR1 SGDLS and CDR2 YYNGEE. The CDR3 runs 16 residues. Here the CDR3 reads CASSVVASGGKDTQYF. DNA of the CDR3: TGTGCCAGCAGCGTAGTGGCTAGCGGGGGGAAAGATACGCAGTATTTT.

V is TRBV5-1 and J is TRBJ1-4, with TRBD1 as a possible D gene (5 bases). The CDR3 covers 17 residues. V was trimmed by 4 bases and J by 8 bases, leaving 24 bases between them. The germline V gene encodes CDR1 SGHRS and CDR2 YFSETQ. CDR3 in DNA: TGCGCCAGCAGCCAGGTCTCCGGATCAGCCAACAGGGAAAAACTGTTTTTT. It specifies CASSQVSGSANREKLFF.

This clone was counted a few times. This sequence joins TRBV9 and TRBJ1-1; 7 bases are a match to TRBD1. This CDR3 is built from 15 residues. The germline CDR1 and CDR2 sequences are SGDLS and YYNGEE. V lost 3 bases to trimming and J lost 1 base; unmatched junction nucleotides: 6. For the CDR3, the DNA is TGTGCCAGCAGCGCCCGGGACAGTCGGAACACTGAAGCTTTCTTT. It specifies CASSARDSRNTEAFF.

This clone has only a few counts. The chain is built from TRBV14 and TRBJ1-1; 11 bases are a match to TRBD1. Germline trimming cut 0 bases from V and 3 bases from J; bases unmatched to any gene: 3. CDR1 and CDR2 (germline): SGHDN, FVKESK. CDR3 length: 16 amino acids. The CDR3 nucleotides read TGTGCCAGCAGCCAAGACGGGGACAGGGGGGACACTGAAGCTTTCTTT. Translating it yields CASSQDGDRGDTEAFF.

The chain has TRBV19 and TRBJ1-2; the D is unclear. The V end lost 4 bases, the J end lost 4 bases, and 10 bases lay between the germline ends. Looked up from germline, CDR1 is LNHDA and CDR2 is SQIVND (reference sequence). The CDR3 totals 13 residues. Here the CDR3 reads CASSKDGSYGYTF. The CDR3 DNA is TGTGCCAGTAGTAAAGACGGGAGCTATGGCTACACCTTC.

The chain has TRBV6-2 or TRBV6-3 and TRBJ1-5; 8 bases line up with TRBD1. The junction had 7 bases not matched to a gene; V was cut back by 2 bases and J by 7 bases. This CDR3 has 15 amino acids. Germline V gene data show CDR1 as MNHEY and CDR2 as SVGEGT. CDR3 nucleotide sequence: TGTGCCAGCAGTTACGGACAGGGAGGAAGACAGCCCCAGCATTTT. Protein: CASSYGQGGRQPQHF.

The V gene is TRBV9, the J gene TRBJ2-1, with 10 bases fitting TRBD2. This CDR3 region has 16 residues. CDR1 is SGDLS, CDR2 YYNGEE, per germline. V lost 6 bases and J lost 8; bases outside the gene matches: 14. Here the CDR3 reads CASTPRVLAGSDEQFF. As DNA, the CDR3 is TGTGCCAGCACCCCGCGGGTACTAGCGGGATCGGATGAGCAGTTCTTC.